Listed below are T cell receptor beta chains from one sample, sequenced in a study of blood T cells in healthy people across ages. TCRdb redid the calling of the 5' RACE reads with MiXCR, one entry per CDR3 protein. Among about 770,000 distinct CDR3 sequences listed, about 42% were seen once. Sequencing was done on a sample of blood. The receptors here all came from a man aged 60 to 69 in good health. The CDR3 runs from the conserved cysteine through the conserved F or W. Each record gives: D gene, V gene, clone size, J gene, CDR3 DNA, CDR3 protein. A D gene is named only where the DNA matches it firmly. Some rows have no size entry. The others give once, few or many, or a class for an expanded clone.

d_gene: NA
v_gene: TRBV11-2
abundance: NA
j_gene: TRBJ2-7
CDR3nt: TGTGCCAGCACTTCCCGGGACACCTACGAGCAGTACTTC
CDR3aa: CASTSRDTYEQYF

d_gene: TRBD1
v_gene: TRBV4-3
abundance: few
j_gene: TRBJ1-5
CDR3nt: TGCGCCAGCAGCCAAGGGACAGGGCTTCAGCCCCAGCATTTT
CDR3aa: CASSQGTGLQPQHF

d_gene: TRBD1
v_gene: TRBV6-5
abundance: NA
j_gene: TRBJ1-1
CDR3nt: TGTGCCAGCAGCAACTACAGGGGGCGAAGTGAAGCTTTCTTT
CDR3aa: CASSNYRGRSEAFF

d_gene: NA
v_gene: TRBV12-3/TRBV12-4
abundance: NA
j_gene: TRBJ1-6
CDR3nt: TGTGCCAGCAGTTACGGGACACCAGCCCTCCACTTT
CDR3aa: CASSYGTPALHF

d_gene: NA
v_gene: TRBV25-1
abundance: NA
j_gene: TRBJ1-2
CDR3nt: TGTGCCAGCAGTGTTTCAGGGTGTGGCTACACCTTC
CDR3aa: CASSVSGCGYTF

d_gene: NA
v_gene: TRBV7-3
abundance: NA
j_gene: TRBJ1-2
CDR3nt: TGTGCCAGCAGCGAACCGAACGGGTTTGGCTACACCTTC
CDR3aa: CASSEPNGFGYTF

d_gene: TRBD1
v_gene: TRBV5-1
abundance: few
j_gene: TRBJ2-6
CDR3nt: TGCGCCAGCAGCTTTCGCCCTCAGGGGGAGTACGTCCTGACTTTC
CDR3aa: CASSFRPQGEYVLTF

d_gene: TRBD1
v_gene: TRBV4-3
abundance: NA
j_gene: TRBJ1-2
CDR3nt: TGCGCCAGCAGGGCGGCGGGGAAAGGACAGGGGGACTACACCTTC
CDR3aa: CASRAAGKGQGDYTF

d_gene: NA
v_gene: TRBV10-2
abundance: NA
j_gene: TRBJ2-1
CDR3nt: TGCGCCAGAGAGGGGCTCTACAATGAGCAGTTCTTC
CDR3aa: CAREGLYNEQFF

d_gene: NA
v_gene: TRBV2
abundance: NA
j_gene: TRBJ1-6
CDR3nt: TGTGCCAGCAGGGAACAGAATTCACCCCTCCACTTT
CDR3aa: CASREQNSPLHF

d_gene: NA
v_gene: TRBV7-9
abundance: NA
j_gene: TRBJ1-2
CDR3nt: TGTGCCAGCAGCTTAGGCCATGGCGAGGACTATGGCTACACCTTC
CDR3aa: CASSLGHGEDYGYTF

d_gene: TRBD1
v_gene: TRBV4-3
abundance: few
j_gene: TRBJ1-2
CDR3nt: TGCGCCAGCAGCCAAGTCCAGGGGGCTGATGGCTACACCTTC
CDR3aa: CASSQVQGADGYTF

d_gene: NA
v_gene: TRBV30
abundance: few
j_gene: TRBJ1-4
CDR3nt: TGTGCCTGGAGTGTATCAGGTGAAAAACTGTTTTTT
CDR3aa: CAWSVSGEKLFF

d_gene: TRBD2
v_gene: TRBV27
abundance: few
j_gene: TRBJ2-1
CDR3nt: TGTGCCAGCAGGGGGTCGGGACTAGGTCGCAATGAGCAGTTCTTC
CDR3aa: CASRGSGLGRNEQFF

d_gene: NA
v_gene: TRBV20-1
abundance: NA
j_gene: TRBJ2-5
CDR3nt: TGCAGTGCCCGTCAGTCGTCCGAGGGAAAGGAGACCCAGTACTTC
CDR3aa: CSARQSSEGKETQYF